This T cell receptor beta chain was documented in a study of vaccination effects on CD4 cells after COVID-19. Findings and caveats of the study: By a late point after vaccination, infection- and vaccine-induced clones had shrunk markedly through clonal contraction.

Subsequent to a culture period of 10 days, CD4+ T cells were isolated. Participants received two doses of either the BNT162b2 or mRNA-1273 vaccine. Among the vaccine recipients, none had a prior SARS-CoV-2 infection, and nucleocapsid antibodies were negative. TCRdb's copy holds only in-frame clones and misses some; the assay was immunoSEQ multiplex PCR. The table includes fewer than 60,000 clones, around 73% detected once. As to this clone: What it recognizes is unknown.

Germline CDR1 and CDR2: MGHDK and SYGVNS. V was trimmed by 2 bases and J by 5 bases, leaving 15 bases between them. The length of the CDR3 is 15 residues. The sequencing used CD4+ T cells from PBMCs cultured without peptide, collected after COVID-19 vaccination. The sequence was obtained from a human donor who received a COVID-19 vaccine. This chain joins TRBV25-1 and TRBJ1-1; a weak D match, TRBD1 (6 bases). In nucleotides, the CDR3 is TGTGCCAGCAGTGAAAGTGGGACAAGTAAGACTGAAGCTTTCTTT. Translation: CASSESGTSKTEAFF.